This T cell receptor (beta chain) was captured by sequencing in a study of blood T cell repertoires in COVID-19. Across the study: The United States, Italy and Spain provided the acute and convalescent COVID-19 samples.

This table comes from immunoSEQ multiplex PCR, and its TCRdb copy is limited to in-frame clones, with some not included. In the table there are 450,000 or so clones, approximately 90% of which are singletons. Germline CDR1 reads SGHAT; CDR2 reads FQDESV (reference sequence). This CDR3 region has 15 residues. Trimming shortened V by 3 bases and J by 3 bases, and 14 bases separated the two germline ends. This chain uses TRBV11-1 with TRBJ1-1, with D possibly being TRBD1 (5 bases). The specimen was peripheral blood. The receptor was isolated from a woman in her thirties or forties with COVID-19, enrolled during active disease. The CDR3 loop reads CASSLEIGGDTEAFF. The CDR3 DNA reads TGTGCCAGCAGCTTGGAAATCGGGGGTGACACTGAAGCTTTCTTT.